Following are 28 T cell receptor beta chains from one sample sequenced in a study of cytomegalovirus exposure and HLA in healthy donors. Primers included in the PCR were 60 Vbeta and 13 Jbeta primers. Only in-frame clones appear in the TCRdb table, and some are missing; sequencing was by immunoSEQ multiplex PCR. The table lists just over 50,000 clones. The source material was PBMCs. These receptors came from a woman aged 60 to 75 in good health and CMV-seropositive.

This CDR3 reads CASSPGTGPNTEAFF. The CDR3 DNA reads as TGTGCCAGCAGTCCTGGGACAGGGCCGAACACTGAAGCTTTCTTT. V and J are TRBV27 and TRBJ1-1, with 9 bases aligning to TRBD1. The trim removed 5 bases at V and 1 base at J, leaving 5 bases unmatched. Germline values: CDR1 MNHEY, CDR2 SMNVEV (reference sequence). The CDR3 has 15 amino acids.

The J gene is TRBJ1-1, the V gene TRBV18; D is uncertain. Germline V gene lookup returns CDR1 KGHSH and CDR2 LQKENI. The CDR3 covers 14 residues. Trimming left V 3 bases short and J 5 bases short, with 13 bases between. The CDR3 nucleotides read TGTGCCAGCTCACCCTCCCGGGGAGTAACTGAAGCTTTCTTT. Protein product: CASSPSRGVTEAFF.

The chain links TRBV6-5 to TRBJ1-2; the match to TRBD1 covers 9 bases. Losses at the gene ends were 4 bases for V and 2 bases for J; bases not matched to a gene: 8. Germline CDR1 and CDR2: MNHEY and SVGAGI. This CDR3 is 16 amino acids long. CDR3 bases: TGTGCCAGCAGTTCAGGAACAGGGACAGGGAACTATGGCTACACCTTC. Encoded protein: CASSSGTGTGNYGYTF.

V and J are TRBV19 and TRBJ1-1; no definite D call. The CDR3 spans 13 residues. Per the germline V gene, CDR1 is LNHDA and CDR2 is SQIVND (reference sequence). Deletions cut 7 bases from V and 1 base from J, with 10 bases between. The CDR3 spells CASIPQKNTEAFF. The CDR3 DNA is TGTGCCAGTATCCCTCAGAAGAACACTGAAGCTTTCTTT.

This chain uses TRBV6-5 with TRBJ1-1; 10 bases agree with TRBD1. The CDR3 spans 13 residues. Germline CDR1 and CDR2: MNHEY and SVGAGI. Trimming took 6 bases from V and 4 from J; bases not matched to a gene: 2. CDR3 protein: CASSRTGGTEAFF. In DNA form, the CDR3 reads TGTGCCAGCAGCCGGACAGGGGGCACTGAAGCTTTCTTT.

By frequency, this clone is medium-sized (0.01 to 0.1%). The V gene is TRBV7-9, the J gene TRBJ1-1; D perhaps matches TRBD1 (5 bases). The germline gives CDR1 SEHNR, CDR2 FQNEAQ (reference sequence). This CDR3 has 13 residues. The V and J ends lost 3 bases and 1 base respectively, with 6 bases between them. DNA of the CDR3: TGTGCCAGCAGCTTTCAGGGGAACACTGAAGCTTTCTTT. Its protein product is CASSFQGNTEAFF.

This chain uses TRBV7-2 with TRBJ1-1; weak D call: TRBD1 (6 bases). Trimming shortened V by 5 bases and J by 11 bases, and 6 bases separated the two germline ends. Germline assignment: CDR1 SGHTA and CDR2 FQGNSA. The CDR3 consists of 9 residues. As DNA, the CDR3 is TGTGCCAGCAGCGACAGGGCTTTCTTT. It specifies CASSDRAFF.

This chain links TRBV5-4 with TRBJ2-7, with TRBD1 matching over 7 bases. CDR1 is SGHNT, CDR2 YYREEE, per germline (reference sequence). The CDR3 contains 13 residues. Trimming took 3 bases from V and 9 from J; bases not matched to a gene: 9. For the CDR3, the DNA is TGTGCCAGCAGCTCGCAGGGGGAAAGTGGGCAGTACTTC. Translation: CASSSQGESGQYF.

The genes are TRBV5-4 and TRBJ2-3; 10 bases agree with TRBD2. The CDR3 is 16 residues long. With V trimmed by 4 bases and J by 0 bases, 5 bases remained unmatched. Germline CDR1 and CDR2: SGHNT and YYREEE (reference sequence). The CDR3 sequence: CASSPTSGASTDTQYF. CDR3 nucleotides: TGTGCCAGCAGCCCCACTAGCGGGGCTAGCACAGATACGCAGTATTTT.

CDR3 residues: CASSPNPGSNTGELFF. The CDR3 bases are TGTGCCAGCTCACCTAATCCCGGTTCGAACACCGGGGAGCTGTTTTTT. The chain employs TRBV18 and TRBJ2-2; D gene ambiguous. CDR3 length: 16 residues. V was shortened by 3 bases and J by 0 bases, with 11 bases between the two germline ends. Germline CDR1 and CDR2: KGHSH and LQKENI. The variable domain in full, completed from reference TRBV18 and TRBJ2-2, reads NAGVMQNPRHLVRRRGQEARLRCSPMKGHSHVYWYRQLPEEGLKFMVYLQKENIIDESGMPKERFSAEFPKEGPSILRIQQVVRGDSAAYFCASSPNPGSNTGELFFGEGSRLTVL.

This chain joins TRBV4-3 and TRBJ1-5; D might be TRBD1 (6 bases). CDR3 length: 13 residues. Germline V CDR1 and CDR2: LGHNA, YSLEER. Trimming left V 11 bases short and J 1 base short, with 12 bases between. The CDR3 bases are TGCGCCCCTCAGGGGAAGAGCAATCAGCCCCAGCATTTT. It translates to CAPQGKSNQPQHF.

The rearrangement links TRBV7-6 to TRBJ1-4; TRBD1 agrees at 7 bases. The CDR3 length is 14 residues. CDR1 and CDR2 (germline): SGHVS, FNYEAQ. With V trimmed by 4 bases and J by 3 bases, 2 bases remained unmatched. The CDR3 loop is CASSSGGANEKLFF. DNA for the CDR3: TGTGCCAGCAGCTCAGGGGGAGCTAATGAAAAACTGTTTTTT. The entire variable domain, with the rest obtained from reference TRBV7-6 and TRBJ1-4, is as follows: GAGVSQSPRYKVTKRGQDVALRCDPISGHVSLYWYRQALGQGPEFLTYFNYEAQQDKSGLPNDRFSAERPEGSISTLTIQRTEQRDSAMYRCASSSGGANEKLFFGSGTQLSVL.

V and J are TRBV19 and TRBJ1-1; D remains ambiguous. Germline V gene lookup returns CDR1 LNHDA and CDR2 SQIVND (reference sequence). Between the trimmed V and J ends, which lost 6 bases and 4 bases, there was a span of 18 bases. The CDR3 spans 15 residues. DNA for the CDR3: TGTGCCAGTAGGAACTTTCCGGTTGGTGGCACTGAAGCTTTCTTT. Its protein product is CASRNFPVGGTEAFF.

V gene TRBV7-9 combines with J gene TRBJ2-2, with D possibly matching TRBD1 (6 bases). The CDR3 runs 15 residues. Germline CDR1 SEHNR, CDR2 FQNEAQ (reference sequence). Trimming pared 3 bases from V and 6 bases from J, leaving 14 bases between. The CDR3 DNA reads TGTGCCAGCAGCTTTACTAGGGGGAGTTCCGGGGAGCTGTTTTTT. The encoded protein is CASSFTRGSSGELFF.

This chain joins TRBV2 and TRBJ2-1, with TRBD2 matching over 13 bases. V trimming: 5 bases; J trimming: 9 bases; junction bases outside the gene matches: 13. CDR1 SNHLY and CDR2 FYNNEI come from the germline V gene. CDR3 length equals 17 residues. The CDR3 loop is CASSRTSGGRVTVEQFF. The CDR3, as DNA: TGTGCCAGCAGTAGGACTAGCGGGGGCCGGGTAACGGTTGAGCAGTTCTTC.

The CDR3, as DNA: TGTGCCAGCAGACACATCTCCTGGCGGGGGGAATCCTACGAGCAGTACTTC. Translated, it gives CASRHISWRGESYEQYF. This sequence joins TRBV13 and TRBJ2-7; TRBD2 matches 8 bases. The V and J ends lost 6 bases and 1 base, in that order; junction bases with no gene match: 14. This CDR3 spans 17 amino acids. Germline V gene sequence: CDR1 PRHDT, CDR2 FYEKMQ (reference sequence).

The CDR3 coding sequence is TGCAGTGCCGGGACTGACAGGGGTCTGTATTTT. This translates into CSAGTDRGLYF. The chain uses TRBV20-1 and TRBJ2-3; 8 bases agree with TRBD1. V dropped 6 bases and J dropped 14; count of bases not matched to a gene: 10. Germline CDR1 is DFQATT and CDR2 is SNEGSKA (reference sequence). The CDR3 is made up of 11 amino acids.

CDR3 nucleotides: TGTGCCAGCAGCTTAGCGCAACAGGCAATCTATGGCTACACCTTC. It codes for CASSLAQQAIYGYTF. The chain joins TRBV7-2 to TRBJ1-2; a weak D match, TRBD1 (5 bases). The germline V and J ends were trimmed by 0 bases and 4 bases, with 12 bases remaining between them. Germline V gene lookup returns CDR1 SGHTA and CDR2 FQGNSA. The CDR3 spans 15 residues.

The chain has TRBV14 and TRBJ2-7, with TRBD1 matching 7 bases. CDR1 is SGHDN, CDR2 FVKESK, per germline. Trimming took 2 bases from V and 0 from J; bases not matched to a gene: 4. This CDR3 contains 15 residues. CDR3 nucleotides: TGTGCCAGCAGCCAAAGAACAGGGGTCTCCTACGAGCAGTACTTC. It encodes CASSQRTGVSYEQYF.

The chain carries TRBV6-5 and TRBJ1-1; 8 positions agree with TRBD1. This CDR3 region has 12 residues. Germline lookup yields CDR1 MNHEY and CDR2 SVGAGI. V gave up 0 bases and J gave up 11 bases; unmatched junction bases: 2. As DNA, the CDR3 is TGTGCCAGCAGTTACTCACAGGGGGAGGCTTTCTTT. The encoded protein is CASSYSQGEAFF.

The chain combines TRBV5-5 with TRBJ2-7; a weak D match, TRBD1 (6 bases). This CDR3 has 14 residues. Per the germline V gene, CDR1 is SGHKS and CDR2 is YYEKEE (reference sequence). V lost 0 bases and J 3 bases, leaving 10 bases between the germline ends. This chain's CDR3 is CASSLEGGYYEQYF. The CDR3 DNA is TGTGCCAGCAGCTTGGAAGGGGGTTACTACGAGCAGTACTTC.

This chain links TRBV5-1 with TRBJ2-7, with TRBD1 as a possible D gene (6 bases). Germline CDR1 SGHRS, CDR2 YFSETQ. The CDR3 has 15 amino acids. Trimming shortened V by 3 bases and J by 3 bases, and 16 bases separated the two germline ends. The CDR3 DNA follows: TGCGCCAGCAGCTCGACAGGTGCCAACGACTACGAGCAGTACTTC. Its translation is CASSSTGANDYEQYF.

CDR3 bases: TGTGCCAGCAGTGTCGTCAGGGGAGGGGAGACCCAGTACTTC. This gives the protein CASSVVRGGETQYF. This sequence joins TRBV6-1 and TRBJ2-5; TRBD2 is a possible D gene (7 bases). V lost 4 bases and J lost 5, with 14 bases in between. In germline, CDR1 is MNHNS, CDR2 SASEGT. CDR3 length equals 14 residues.

The chain combines TRBV2 with TRBJ2-3, with 11 bases fitting TRBD2. Per the germline V gene, CDR1 is SNHLY and CDR2 is FYNNEI. V lost 5 bases, J lost 4 bases, and 8 bases stayed unmatched. This CDR3 is 16 amino acids long. The CDR3 nucleotides read TGTGCCAGCAGTTTTCTAGCGGGGGGCGGAGCAGATACGCAGTATTTT. This sequence encodes CASSFLAGGGADTQYF.

The rearrangement joins TRBV18 to TRBJ2-3, with 10 nucleotides matching TRBD2. The V gene's germline CDR1 is KGHSH and CDR2 LQKENI. With V trimmed by 3 bases and J by 1 base, 1 base remained unmatched. This CDR3 has 15 amino acids. In nucleotides, the CDR3 is TGTGCCAGCTCACCCAGCGGGGGGGGCACAGATACGCAGTATTTT. Translated: CASSPSGGGTDTQYF.

The V gene is TRBV5-1, the J gene TRBJ2-3, with no clear D. This CDR3 is 12 amino acids long. Germline V gene data show CDR1 as SGHRS and CDR2 as YFSETQ. The germline V and J ends were trimmed by 0 bases and 6 bases, with 5 bases remaining between them. In DNA, the CDR3 is TGCGCCAGCAGCTTGGGTATGGATACGCAGTATTTT. Translated, it gives CASSLGMDTQYF. Full variable domain (missing parts from reference TRBV5-1 and TRBJ2-3): KAGVTQTPRYLIKTRGQQVTLSCSPISGHRSVSWYQQTPGQGLQFLFEYFSETQRNKGNFPGRFSGRQFSNSRSEMNVSTLELGDSALYLCASSLGMDTQYFGPGTRLTVL.

With regard to this clone: One end of the junction fails to match germline, which may point to a read error. The J gene is TRBJ1-1, the V gene TRBV19; 9 bases match TRBD1. The CDR3 is made up of 16 amino acids. Looked up from germline, CDR1 is LNHDA and CDR2 is SQIVND (reference sequence). The CDR3 DNA reads TGTGCCAGTAGACCCACAGGGGGCTCGGGGAACACTGAAGATTTCTTT. This gives the protein CASRPTGGSGNTEDFF.

The rearrangement uses TRBV27 and TRBJ1-5; TRBD1 is a possible D gene (5 bases). This CDR3 is 13 amino acids long. V lost 2 bases and J 5 bases, leaving 7 bases between the germline ends. The germline V gene encodes CDR1 MNHEY and CDR2 SMNVEV (reference sequence). CDR3 sequence reads: CASSLKGDQPQHF. Written as DNA, the CDR3 is TGTGCCAGCAGTTTAAAAGGGGATCAGCCCCAGCATTTT.